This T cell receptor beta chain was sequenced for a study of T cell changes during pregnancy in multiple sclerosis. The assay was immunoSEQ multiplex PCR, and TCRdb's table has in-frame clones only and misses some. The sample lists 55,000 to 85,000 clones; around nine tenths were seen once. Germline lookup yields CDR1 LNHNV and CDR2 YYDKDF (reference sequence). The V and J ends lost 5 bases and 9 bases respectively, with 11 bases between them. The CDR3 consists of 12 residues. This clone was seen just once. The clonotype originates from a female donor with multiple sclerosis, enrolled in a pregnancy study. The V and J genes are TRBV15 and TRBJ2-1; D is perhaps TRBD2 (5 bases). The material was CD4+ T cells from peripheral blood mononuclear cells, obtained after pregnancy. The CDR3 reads CATSEGTGEQFF. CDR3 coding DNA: TGTGCCACCAGCGAGGGAACCGGTGAGCAGTTCTTC. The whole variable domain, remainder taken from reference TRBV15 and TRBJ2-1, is DAMVIQNPRYQVTQFGKPVTLSCSQTLNHNVMYWYQQKSSQAPKLLFHYYDKDFNNEADTPDNFQSRRPNTSFCFLDIRSPGLGDTAMYLCATSEGTGEQFFGPGTRLTVL.